Included here is one T cell receptor beta chain sequence, with context. Its antigen is unidentified. This record comes from a study of T cell responses to AZD1222 COVID-19 vaccine. On the study more broadly: Second-dose intervals near 4 or 12 weeks were combined. Study observations and caveats: Nearly half of the spike-specific TCRs reportedly recognize variant regions that carry no mutations. Repertoires were collected only later (after the peak T cell response had occurred).

The length of the CDR3 is 17 residues. Germline assignment: CDR1 LGHNT and CDR2 FRNRAP. The trim removed 3 bases at V and 6 bases at J, leaving 13 bases unmatched. Profiled with immunoSEQ multiplex PCR; TCRdb holds only in-frame clones, not every one. Found here are about 130,000 clones, 75% to 90% of them singletons; the top ten hold more than 5.5%. The chain recombines TRBV12-5 with TRBJ2-2; 7 positions match TRBD1. Sequenced here: peripheral blood, sampled on day 0 of AZD1222 vaccination. This receptor was identified in an adult in good health. The CDR3 region is CASGFYSDDRVPGELFF. Written as DNA, the CDR3 is TGTGCTAGTGGTTTCTACTCAGATGACAGGGTCCCCGGGGAGCTGTTTTTT.